This entry lists 17 T cell receptor beta chains sequenced from one sample in a study of PD-1 blockade in mismatch repair-deficient tumors. Sequenced by immunoSEQ multiplex PCR; TCRdb stores in-frame clones only, minus some. The sample lists around 120,000 clones, around nine tenths occurring once. The sample in question was peripheral blood, obtained approximately 72 weeks after starting pembrolizumab. The receptors come from an adult with mismatch repair-deficient cancer.

V gene TRBV21-1 combines with J gene TRBJ2-5; TRBD1 is taken as the D call from the table, unchecked against the DNA. TRBV21-1 is reported as a pseudogene. There are 19 residues in the CDR3. The DNA of the CDR3 is TGTGCCAGCAGCGACGGTAGGGGGCCGACAGGGGGACCCAAGGAGACCCAGTACTTC. It codes for CASSDGRGPTGGPKETQYF.

This sequence joins TRBV11-2 and TRBJ2-7, with TRBD1 matching 9 bases. Per the germline V gene, CDR1 is SGHAT and CDR2 is FQNNGV. V lost 5 bases and J lost 2; bases outside the gene matches: 13. CDR3 size: 17 residues. The CDR3, as DNA: TGTGCCAGCAGCAGGATACGGACTAGGGACAGGGCCTACGAGCAGTACTTC. Its translation is CASSRIRTRDRAYEQYF.

The CDR3 bases are TGCGCCAGCAGCCAGTATTCGACAGAGAAAAACATTCAGTACTTC. This translates into CASSQYSTEKNIQYF. This sequence joins TRBV4-3 and TRBJ2-4; D might be TRBD1 (5 bases). V lost 3 bases, J lost 4 bases, and 13 bases lay in between. The CDR3 loop spans 15 amino acids. The V gene's germline CDR1 is LGHNA and CDR2 YSLEER.

The V call is TRBV7-9, the J call TRBJ2-7; TRBD1 matches at 8 bases. The CDR3 covers 15 residues. J lost 1 base, V lost 5 bases, and 7 bases had no gene match. Germline V gene lookup returns CDR1 SEHNR and CDR2 FQNEAQ (reference sequence). The CDR3 sequence: CASSPRDRISYEQYF. The CDR3 DNA follows: TGTGCCAGCAGCCCGCGGGACAGGATTTCCTACGAGCAGTACTTC. Full variable domain (rest looked up from reference TRBV7-9 and TRBJ2-7): DTGVSQNPRHKITKRGQNVTFRCDPISEHNRLYWYRQTLGQGPEFLTYFQNEAQLEKSRLLSDRFSAERPKGSFSTLEIQRTEQGDSAMYLCASSPRDRISYEQYFGPGTRLTVT.

The J gene is TRBJ2-7, the V gene TRBV19; 9 positions match TRBD1. CDR1 and CDR2 (germline): LNHDA, SQIVND (reference sequence). This CDR3 is 14 amino acids long. The V segment lost 6 bases and the J segment 1 base; nucleotides outside the gene matches: 4. The CDR3 reads CASSKTGGSYEQYF. In DNA form, the CDR3 reads TGTGCCAGTAGCAAGACAGGGGGTTCCTACGAGCAGTACTTC.

The J gene is TRBJ2-7, the V gene TRBV6-4; D perhaps matches TRBD2 (5 bases). Germline V CDR1 and CDR2: MRHNA, SNTAGT. The V end was cut by 0 bases, the J end by 2 bases, with 14 bases between. The CDR3 loop spans 16 amino acids. CDR3 protein: CASSDSGSSSPYEQYF. In nucleotides, the CDR3 is TGTGCCAGCAGTGACTCGGGATCTAGCAGTCCCTACGAGCAGTACTTC.

The V gene is TRBV28, the J gene TRBJ2-2; D is undetermined. V lost 6 bases and J lost 2, with 7 bases in between. Germline values: CDR1 MDHEN, CDR2 SYDVKM. CDR3 length: 13 residues. The CDR3 nucleotides read TGTGCCAGCAGGTCCTTCAACACCGGGGAGCTGTTTTTT. Amino acid sequence: CASRSFNTGELFF.

CDR3: CASSLGTGGAETQYF. CDR3 coding DNA: TGTGCCAGCAGTTTAGGAACAGGGGGCGCAGAGACCCAGTACTTC. V and J are TRBV27 and TRBJ2-5; TRBD1 matches 9 bases. The trim removed 2 bases at V and 4 bases at J, leaving 5 bases unmatched. Looked up from germline, CDR1 is MNHEY and CDR2 is SMNVEV (reference sequence). CDR3 length: 15 residues.

V gene TRBV6-1 combines with J gene TRBJ2-7; 7 bases map to TRBD1. Looked up from germline, CDR1 is MNHNS and CDR2 is SASEGT. Trimming took 10 bases from V and 4 from J; bases not matched to a gene: 10. The CDR3 has 13 residues. This CDR3 reads CATPGGAYYEQYF. The CDR3 nucleotides are TGTGCCACCCCAGGGGGTGCTTATTACGAGCAGTACTTC.

The J gene is TRBJ2-6, the V gene TRBV7-2, with a tentative D call TRBD2 (5 bases). Germline V gene data show CDR1 as SGHTA and CDR2 as FQGNSA. The CDR3 length is 14 residues. V shed 8 bases and J shed 4 bases, with 12 bases lying between them. CDR3 in DNA: TGTGCCAGCCGGCCCTCGGGGGGGGCCAACGTCCTGACTTTC. It translates to CASRPSGGANVLTF.

The chain combines TRBV6-1 with TRBJ2-7; D possibly uses TRBD1 or TRBD2 (8 bases each). Germline CDR1 and CDR2: MNHNS and SASEGT. Trimming cost V 2 bases and J 7 bases, with 21 bases left between them. The CDR3 has 16 residues. CDR3 in DNA: TGTGCCAGCAGTGAATTAGCGGGACAGGCGTCGGGGGAGCAGTACTTC. Protein product: CASSELAGQASGEQYF.

This chain links TRBV4-1 with TRBJ2-7; TRBD2 matches 12 bases. Per germline, CDR1 MGHRA and CDR2 YSYEKL. This CDR3 is 15 amino acids long. V shed 0 bases and J 10 bases; nucleotides not matched to a gene: 7. Written as DNA, the CDR3 is TGCGCCAGCAGCCAAGATGCGGCTAGCGGGAGGGACCAGTACTTC. Translation: CASSQDAASGRDQYF.

This chain connects TRBV2 to TRBJ1-3, with 11 positions matching TRBD1. The V segment lost 7 bases and the J segment 1 base; nucleotides outside the gene matches: 6. Per the germline V gene, CDR1 is SNHLY and CDR2 is FYNNEI. This CDR3 comprises 16 residues. In DNA form, the CDR3 reads TGTGCCAGCAATGGGGACAGGGGGTTATCTGGAAACACCATATATTTT. It specifies CASNGDRGLSGNTIYF.

CDR3 amino acids: CASSLVGASYEQYF. Written as DNA, the CDR3 is TGTGCCAGCAGCTTGGTCGGCGCCTCCTACGAGCAGTACTTC. V is TRBV5-6 and J is TRBJ2-7, with D unclear. CDR1 and CDR2 from the germline V gene are SGHDT and YYEEEE. Trimming shortened V by 0 bases and J by 0 bases, and 7 bases separated the two germline ends. The CDR3 is 14 amino acids.

J is TRBJ1-2 and V is TRBV19; tentative D call: TRBD1 (5 bases). The CDR3 loop spans 13 amino acids. In germline, CDR1 is LNHDA, CDR2 SQIVND (reference sequence). V gave up 4 bases and J gave up 4 bases, with 10 bases separating them. The CDR3 region has the DNA TGTGCCAGTAGTAAGGGAGGGGCCTATGGCTACACCTTC. Protein sequence: CASSKGGAYGYTF.

The V call is TRBV7-9, the J call TRBJ2-5, with TRBD1 as a possible D gene (6 bases). Germline V gene lookup returns CDR1 SEHNR and CDR2 FQNEAQ (reference sequence). CDR3 length: 15 residues. Trimming removed 2 bases from V and 4 bases from J, with 14 bases in between. This CDR3 is CASSLPQGIRETQYF. The CDR3 nucleotides are TGTGCCAGCAGCTTACCGCAGGGGATTCGAGAGACCCAGTACTTC.

This clone has just a few counts. The V gene is TRBV28, the J gene TRBJ1-2; 7 bases match TRBD1. Germline CDR1 is MDHEN and CDR2 is SYDVKM. The J segment lost 2 bases and the V segment lost 5 bases, leaving 11 bases of the junction unmatched. The CDR3 spans 16 residues. The CDR3 region has the DNA TGTGCCAGCAGTCCCCTTGCTGGGACAGTGAACTATGGCTACACCTTC. Protein product: CASSPLAGTVNYGYTF.